This TCR beta chain stems from a study of cytomegalovirus exposure and HLA in healthy donors. Study findings and constraints: The listing of 150 to 200 TCR beta chains classed them as cytomegalovirus-associated. CMV serostatus was the only recorded immune exposure for donors. A later analysis linked a missense variant in DCLRE1C to the trimming of TCR beta V and J genes. In vitro confirmation showed three CMV-associated chains to be CMV antigen specific.

As for this clone: What it binds is unknown.

The germline V gene encodes CDR1 MGHDK and CDR2 SYGVNS. This CDR3 spans 14 amino acids. V gave up 5 bases and J gave up 7 bases, with 14 bases separating them. This PCR relied on a set of 60 Vbeta primers and 13 Jbeta primers. The assay was immunoSEQ multiplex PCR, and TCRdb's table has in-frame clones only and misses some. This repertoire shows around 160,000 clones, 75% found once; its top ten account for around 4.9%. This TCR was sampled from a male donor in good health and CMV-seronegative. The chain is built from TRBV25-1 and TRBJ2-2; no reliable D call. Specimen: PBMCs. The CDR3 loop reads CASSYTVMYGELFF. The DNA of the CDR3 is TGTGCCAGCAGTTATACAGTTATGTACGGGGAGCTGTTTTTT.